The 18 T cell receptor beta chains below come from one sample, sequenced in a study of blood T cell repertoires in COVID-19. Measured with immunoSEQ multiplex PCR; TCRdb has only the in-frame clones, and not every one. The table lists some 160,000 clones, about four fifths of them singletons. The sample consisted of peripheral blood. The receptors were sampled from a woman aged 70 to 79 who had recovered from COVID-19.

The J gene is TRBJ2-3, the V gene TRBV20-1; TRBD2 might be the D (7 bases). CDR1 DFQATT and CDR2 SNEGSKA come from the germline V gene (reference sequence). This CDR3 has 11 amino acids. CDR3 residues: CRAGAGDTQYF. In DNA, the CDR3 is TGCAGGGCGGGGGCTGGAGATACGCAGTATTTT.

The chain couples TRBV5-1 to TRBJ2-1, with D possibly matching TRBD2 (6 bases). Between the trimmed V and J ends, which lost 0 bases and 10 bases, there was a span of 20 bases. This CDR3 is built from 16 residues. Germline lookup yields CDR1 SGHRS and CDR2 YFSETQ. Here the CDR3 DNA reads TGCGCCAGCAGCTTGGCCGGGGACCCCGGAGGGGTCGAGCAGTTCTTC. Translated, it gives CASSLAGDPGGVEQFF.

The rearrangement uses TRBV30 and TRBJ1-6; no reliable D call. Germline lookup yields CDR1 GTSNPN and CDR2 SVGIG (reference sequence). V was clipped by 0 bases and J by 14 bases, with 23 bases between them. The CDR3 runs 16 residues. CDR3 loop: CAWSVASGTPGSALHF. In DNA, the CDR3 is TGTGCCTGGAGTGTAGCGTCCGGCACCCCCGGGTCGGCCCTCCACTTT.

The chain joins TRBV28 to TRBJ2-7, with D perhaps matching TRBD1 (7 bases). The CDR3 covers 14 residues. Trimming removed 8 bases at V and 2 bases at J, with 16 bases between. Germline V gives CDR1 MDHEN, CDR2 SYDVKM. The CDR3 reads CASFARGTAYEQYF. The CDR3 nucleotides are TGTGCCAGCTTTGCCCGGGGGACAGCCTACGAGCAGTACTTC.

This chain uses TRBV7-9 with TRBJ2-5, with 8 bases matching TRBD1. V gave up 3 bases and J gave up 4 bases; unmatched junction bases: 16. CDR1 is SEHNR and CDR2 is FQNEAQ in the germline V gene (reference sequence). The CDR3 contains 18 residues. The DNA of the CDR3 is TGTGCCAGCAGCTTGGCGACCGGACAGGGTTTGGAGGGAGAGACCCAGTACTTC. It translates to CASSLATGQGLEGETQYF. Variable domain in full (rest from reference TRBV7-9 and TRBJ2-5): DTGVSQNPRHKITKRGQNVTFRCDPISEHNRLYWYRQTLGQGPEFLTYFQNEAQLEKSRLLSDRFSAERPKGSFSTLEIQRTEQGDSAMYLCASSLATGQGLEGETQYFGPGTRLLVL.

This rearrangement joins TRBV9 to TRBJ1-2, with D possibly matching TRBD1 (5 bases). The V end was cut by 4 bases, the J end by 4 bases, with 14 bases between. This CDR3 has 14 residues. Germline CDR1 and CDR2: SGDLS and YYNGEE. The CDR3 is CASSSQTASYGYTF. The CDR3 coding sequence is TGTGCCAGCAGCTCGCAGACAGCTAGCTATGGCTACACCTTC.

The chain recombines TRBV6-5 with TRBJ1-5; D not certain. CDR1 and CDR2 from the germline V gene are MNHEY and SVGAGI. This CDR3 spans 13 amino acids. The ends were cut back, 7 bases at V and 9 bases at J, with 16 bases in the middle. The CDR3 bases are TGTGCCAGCACACCTGGGCGGGAGGGGCCCCAGCATTTT. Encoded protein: CASTPGREGPQHF.

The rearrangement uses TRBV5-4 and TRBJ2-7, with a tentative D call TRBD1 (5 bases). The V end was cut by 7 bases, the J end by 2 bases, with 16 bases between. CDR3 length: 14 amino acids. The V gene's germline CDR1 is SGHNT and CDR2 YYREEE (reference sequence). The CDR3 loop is CASAEGADPYEQYF. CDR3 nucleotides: TGTGCCAGCGCCGAAGGGGCAGATCCCTACGAGCAGTACTTC.

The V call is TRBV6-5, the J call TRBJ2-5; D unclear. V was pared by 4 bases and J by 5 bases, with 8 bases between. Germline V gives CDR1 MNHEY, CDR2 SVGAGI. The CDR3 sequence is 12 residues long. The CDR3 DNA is TGTGCCAGCAGTTTGGTCGGGGAGACCCAGTACTTC. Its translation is CASSLVGETQYF.

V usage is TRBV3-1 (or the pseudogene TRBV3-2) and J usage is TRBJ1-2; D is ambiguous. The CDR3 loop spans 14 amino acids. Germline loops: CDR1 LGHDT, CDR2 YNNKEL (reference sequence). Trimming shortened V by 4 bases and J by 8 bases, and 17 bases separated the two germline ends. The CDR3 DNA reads TGTGCCAGCAGCCGCGGGTCCCCAGTTGGGGGCTACACCTTC. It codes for CASSRGSPVGGYTF.

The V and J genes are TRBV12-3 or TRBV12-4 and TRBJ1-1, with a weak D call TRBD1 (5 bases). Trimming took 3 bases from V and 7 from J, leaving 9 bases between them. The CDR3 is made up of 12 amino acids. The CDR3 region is CASSLVGVEAFF. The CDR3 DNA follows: TGTGCCAGCAGTTTGGTAGGGGTTGAAGCTTTCTTT.

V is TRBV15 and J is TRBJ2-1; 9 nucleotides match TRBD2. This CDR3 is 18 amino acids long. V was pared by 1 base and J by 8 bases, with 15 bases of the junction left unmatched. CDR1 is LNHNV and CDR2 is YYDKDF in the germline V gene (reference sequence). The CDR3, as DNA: TGTGCCACCAGCAGAGTTTTGGCGGGAGGGCCGTCAATCCATGAGCAGTTCTTC. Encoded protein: CATSRVLAGGPSIHEQFF.

As DNA, the CDR3 is TGTGCCAGCAGCTTAACCAGACACAATCAGCCCCAGCATTTT. Translation gives CASSLTRHNQPQHF. V gene TRBV7-2 combines with J gene TRBJ1-5; the D is unclear. The V and J ends lost 2 bases and 3 bases respectively, with 8 bases between them. This CDR3 contains 14 residues. Germline CDR1 SGHTA, CDR2 FQGNSA.

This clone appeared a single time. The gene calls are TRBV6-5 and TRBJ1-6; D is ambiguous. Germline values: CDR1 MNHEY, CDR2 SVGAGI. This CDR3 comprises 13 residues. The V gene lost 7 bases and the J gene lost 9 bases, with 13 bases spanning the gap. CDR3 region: CASTLGWASPLHF. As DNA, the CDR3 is TGTGCCAGCACCCTTGGGTGGGCTTCACCCCTCCACTTT.

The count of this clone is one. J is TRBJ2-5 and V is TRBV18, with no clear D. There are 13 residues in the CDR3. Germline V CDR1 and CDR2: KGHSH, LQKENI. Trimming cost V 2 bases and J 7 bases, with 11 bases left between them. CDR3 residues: CASSPEAPRTQYF. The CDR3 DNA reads TGTGCCAGCTCACCAGAGGCCCCTCGGACCCAGTACTTC.

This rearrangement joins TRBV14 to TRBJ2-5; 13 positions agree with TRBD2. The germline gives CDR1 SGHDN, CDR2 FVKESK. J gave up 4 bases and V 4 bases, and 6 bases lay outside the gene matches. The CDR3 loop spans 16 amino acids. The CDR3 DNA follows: TGTGCCAGCAGCCCACCCGGGACTAGCGGGGCAGAGACCCAGTACTTC. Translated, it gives CASSPPGTSGAETQYF.

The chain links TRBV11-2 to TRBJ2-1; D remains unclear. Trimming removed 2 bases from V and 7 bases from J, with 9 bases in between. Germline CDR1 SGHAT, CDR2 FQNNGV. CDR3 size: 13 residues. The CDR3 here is CASSLSTPNEQFF. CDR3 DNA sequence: TGTGCCAGCAGCTTATCGACTCCGAATGAGCAGTTCTTC.

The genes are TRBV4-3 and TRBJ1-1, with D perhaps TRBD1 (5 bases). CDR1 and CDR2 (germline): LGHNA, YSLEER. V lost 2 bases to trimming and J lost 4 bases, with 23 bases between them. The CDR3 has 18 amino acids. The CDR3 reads CASSQSWRDGRLGTEAFF. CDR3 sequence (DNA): TGCGCCAGCAGCCAAAGCTGGCGGGACGGGCGTCTGGGCACTGAAGCTTTCTTT.